Given below is one T cell receptor (beta chain) in context. Its antigen is as yet unknown. Adults of Caucasian background living in Nashville, Tennessee made up all donors. The CD4+ fraction was divided into a CD45RA+ naive subset and a CD45RA-negative memory subset. The sample belongs to a study of shared clonotypes between healthy human individuals. Regarding the study as a whole: In general, naive subsets displayed greater estimated richness than memory subsets did.

The table came from immunoSEQ multiplex PCR; TCRdb's copy has only in-frame clones and leaves some out. The data contain approximately 2.1 million clones, approximately 95% of them seen just once; the ten biggest clones take up 0.35% to 0.45%. CDR3 length: 13 residues. Between the trimmed V and J ends, which lost 6 bases and 3 bases, there was a span of 9 bases. Looked up from germline, CDR1 is SGHDN and CDR2 is FVKESK. The sample taken for sequencing was naive CD4+ T cells from PBMCs. Subset of the sample: CD45RA+ positively selected. The receptor was isolated from a man aged 18 to 30 in good health. Some clones in this sample may be carry-over from other donors' samples. The V and J genes are TRBV14 and TRBJ2-1; TRBD2 is a possible D gene (5 bases). The CDR3 DNA follows: TGTGCCAGCAGACGCCGGGACTACAATGAGCAGTTCTTC. This codes for CASRRRDYNEQFF.